This TCR beta chain was identified in a study of cytomegalovirus exposure and HLA in healthy donors. In the study overall: Early released data had roughly 81 million unique TCRs, all coming from HLA-typed donors.

Findings of the study overall: Through in vitro validation, a few CMV-associated chains were shown to be specific for CMV antigens.

The CDR3 covers 15 residues. Germline V gives CDR1 LNHDA, CDR2 SQIVND (reference sequence). J lost 13 bases, V lost 4 bases, and 16 bases had no gene match. Turning to this clone: The antigen remains undetermined.

PCR amplification relied on 60 Vbeta primers (plus 13 Jbeta primers). Sequencing was performed with immunoSEQ multiplex PCR; in TCRdb, only in-frame clones are kept and a portion is missing. This table lists 200,000 or so clones. This receptor was taken from a boy between 10 and 17 years old in good health and CMV-seronegative. What was sequenced was PBMCs. The rearrangement joins TRBV19 to TRBJ2-1; 7 bases align to TRBD1. The CDR3 loop reads CASSTADRVVPDQFF. The CDR3 bases are TGTGCCAGTAGTACTGCAGACAGGGTTGTACCAGACCAGTTCTTC.